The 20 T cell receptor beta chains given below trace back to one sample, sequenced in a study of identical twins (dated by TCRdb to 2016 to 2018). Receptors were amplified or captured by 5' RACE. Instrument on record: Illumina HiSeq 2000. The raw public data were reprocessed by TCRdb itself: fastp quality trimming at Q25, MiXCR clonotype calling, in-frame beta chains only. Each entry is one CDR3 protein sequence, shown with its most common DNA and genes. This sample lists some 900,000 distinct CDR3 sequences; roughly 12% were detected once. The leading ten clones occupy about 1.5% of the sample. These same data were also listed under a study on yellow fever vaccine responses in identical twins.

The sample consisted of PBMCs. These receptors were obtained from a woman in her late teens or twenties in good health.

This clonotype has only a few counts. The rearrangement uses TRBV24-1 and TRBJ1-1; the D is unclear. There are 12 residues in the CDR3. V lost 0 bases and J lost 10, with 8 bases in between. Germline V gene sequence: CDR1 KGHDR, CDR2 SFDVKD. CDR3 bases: TGTGCCACCAGTGATTTGATGGGGAGAGCTTTCTTT. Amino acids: CATSDLMGRAFF.

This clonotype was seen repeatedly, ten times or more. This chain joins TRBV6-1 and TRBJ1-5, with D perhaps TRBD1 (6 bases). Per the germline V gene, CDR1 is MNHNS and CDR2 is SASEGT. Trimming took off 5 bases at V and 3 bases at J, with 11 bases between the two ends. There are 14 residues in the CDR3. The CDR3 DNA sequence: TGTGCCAGCAGTCAGGGACATACCAATCAGCCCCAGCATTTT. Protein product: CASSQGHTNQPQHF.

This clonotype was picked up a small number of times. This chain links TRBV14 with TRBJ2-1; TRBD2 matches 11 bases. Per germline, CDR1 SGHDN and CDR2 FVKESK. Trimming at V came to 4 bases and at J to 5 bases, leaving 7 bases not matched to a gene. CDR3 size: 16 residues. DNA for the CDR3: TGTGCCAGCAGCCCCGACCCTAGCGGGGGGCACAATGAGCAGTTCTTC. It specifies CASSPDPSGGHNEQFF.

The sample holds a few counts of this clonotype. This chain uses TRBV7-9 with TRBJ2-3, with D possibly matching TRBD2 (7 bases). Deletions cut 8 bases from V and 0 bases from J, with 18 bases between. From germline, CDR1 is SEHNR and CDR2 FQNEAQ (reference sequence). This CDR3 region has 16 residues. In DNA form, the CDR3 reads TGTGCCAGCTCCCCCCGGCGGGGGACAAGCACAGATACGCAGTATTTT. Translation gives CASSPRRGTSTDTQYF.

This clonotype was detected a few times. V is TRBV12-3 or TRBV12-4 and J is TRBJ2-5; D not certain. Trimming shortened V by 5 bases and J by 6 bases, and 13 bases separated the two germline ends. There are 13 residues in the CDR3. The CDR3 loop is CASSLGSSQTQYF. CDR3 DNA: TGTGCCAGCAGTCTGGGGTCCTCACAGACCCAGTACTTC.

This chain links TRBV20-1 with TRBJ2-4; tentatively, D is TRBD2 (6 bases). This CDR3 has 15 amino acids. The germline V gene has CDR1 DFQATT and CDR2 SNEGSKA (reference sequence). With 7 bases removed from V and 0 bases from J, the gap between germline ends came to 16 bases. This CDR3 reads CSVSHAGLAKNIQYF. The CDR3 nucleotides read TGCAGTGTTTCCCACGCGGGGTTAGCCAAAAACATTCAGTACTTC.

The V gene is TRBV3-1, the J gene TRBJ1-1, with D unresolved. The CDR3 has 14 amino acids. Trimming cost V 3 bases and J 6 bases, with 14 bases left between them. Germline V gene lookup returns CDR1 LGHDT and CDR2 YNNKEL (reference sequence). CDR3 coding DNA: TGTGCCAGCAGCCACCGGGAAGGGCGGGCTGAAGCTTTCTTT. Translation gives CASSHREGRAEAFF.

CDR3 in amino acids: CASSHRTSGETQYF. CDR3 in DNA: TGTGCCAGCTCACACCGGACTAGCGGCGAGACCCAGTACTTC. The chain has TRBV18 and TRBJ2-5; TRBD2 matches 10 bases. The germline V gene has CDR1 KGHSH and CDR2 LQKENI. J was trimmed by 5 bases and V by 4 bases; bases with no gene match: 4. The CDR3 is 14 residues long.

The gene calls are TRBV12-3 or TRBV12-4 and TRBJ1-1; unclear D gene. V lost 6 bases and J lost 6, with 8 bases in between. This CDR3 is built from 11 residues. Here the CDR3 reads CASRESAEAFF. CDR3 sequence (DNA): TGTGCCAGCAGAGAGTCCGCTGAAGCTTTCTTT.

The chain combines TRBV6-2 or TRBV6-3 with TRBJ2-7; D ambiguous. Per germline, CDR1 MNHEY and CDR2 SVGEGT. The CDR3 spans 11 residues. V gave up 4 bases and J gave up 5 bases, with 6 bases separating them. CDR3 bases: TGTGCCAGCAGTTCTCGGGACGAGCAGTACGTC. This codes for CASSSRDEQYV.

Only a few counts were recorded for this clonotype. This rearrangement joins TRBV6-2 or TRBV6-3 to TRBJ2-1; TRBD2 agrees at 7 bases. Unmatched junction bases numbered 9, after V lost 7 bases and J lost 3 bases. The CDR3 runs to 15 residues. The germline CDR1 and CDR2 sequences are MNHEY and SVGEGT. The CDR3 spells CASTQGQRDYNEQFF. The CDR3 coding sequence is TGTGCCAGCACTCAAGGCCAGCGGGACTACAATGAGCAGTTCTTC.

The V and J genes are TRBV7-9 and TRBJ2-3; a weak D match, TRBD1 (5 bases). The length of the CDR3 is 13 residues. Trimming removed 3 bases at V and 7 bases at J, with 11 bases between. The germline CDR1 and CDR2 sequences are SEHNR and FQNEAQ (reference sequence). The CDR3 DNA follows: TGTGCCAGCAGCTTTACGGCAGGGAATACGCAGTATTTT. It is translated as CASSFTAGNTQYF.

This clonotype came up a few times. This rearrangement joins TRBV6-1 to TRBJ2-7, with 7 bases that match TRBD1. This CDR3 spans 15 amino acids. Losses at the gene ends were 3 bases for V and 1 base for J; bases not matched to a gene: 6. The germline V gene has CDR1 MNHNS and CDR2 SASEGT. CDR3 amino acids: CASSEMRTGSYEQYV. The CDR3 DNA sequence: TGTGCCAGCAGTGAGATGAGGACAGGTTCCTACGAGCAGTACGTC.

The CDR3 bases are TGTGCCAGCAGTCCTTCCACAGGGGTAGGTTACACTGAAGCTTTCTTT. It translates to CASSPSTGVGYTEAFF. The rearrangement uses TRBV28 and TRBJ1-1; 7 positions match TRBD1. This CDR3 region has 16 residues. Per germline, CDR1 MDHEN and CDR2 SYDVKM. The V and J ends lost 5 bases and 3 bases, in that order; junction bases with no gene match: 12.

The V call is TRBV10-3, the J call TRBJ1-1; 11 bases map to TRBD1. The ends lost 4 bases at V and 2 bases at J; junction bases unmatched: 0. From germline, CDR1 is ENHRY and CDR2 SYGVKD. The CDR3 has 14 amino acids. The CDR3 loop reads CAISGTGGNTEAFF. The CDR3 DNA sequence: TGTGCCATCAGTGGGACAGGGGGCAACACTGAAGCTTTCTTT.

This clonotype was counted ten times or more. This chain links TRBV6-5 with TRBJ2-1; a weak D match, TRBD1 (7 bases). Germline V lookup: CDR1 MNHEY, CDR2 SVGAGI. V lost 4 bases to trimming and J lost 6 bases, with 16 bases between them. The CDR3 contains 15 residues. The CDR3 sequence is CASSSPHRGGNEQFF. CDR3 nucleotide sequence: TGTGCCAGCAGTTCTCCTCACAGGGGAGGCAATGAGCAGTTCTTC.

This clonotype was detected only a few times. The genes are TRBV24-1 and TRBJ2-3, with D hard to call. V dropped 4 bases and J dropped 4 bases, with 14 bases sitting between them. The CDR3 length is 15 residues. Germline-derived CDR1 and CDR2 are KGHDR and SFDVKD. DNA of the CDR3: TGTGCCACCAGTGACCAGAGCCGGGTCCCAGATACGCAGTATTTT. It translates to CATSDQSRVPDTQYF.

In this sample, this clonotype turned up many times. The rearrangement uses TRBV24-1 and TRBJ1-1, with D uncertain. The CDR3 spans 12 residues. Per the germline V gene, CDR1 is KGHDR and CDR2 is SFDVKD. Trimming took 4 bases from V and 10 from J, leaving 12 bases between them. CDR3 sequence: CATSEGPSGAFF. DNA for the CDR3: TGTGCCACCAGTGAAGGACCATCGGGAGCTTTCTTT.

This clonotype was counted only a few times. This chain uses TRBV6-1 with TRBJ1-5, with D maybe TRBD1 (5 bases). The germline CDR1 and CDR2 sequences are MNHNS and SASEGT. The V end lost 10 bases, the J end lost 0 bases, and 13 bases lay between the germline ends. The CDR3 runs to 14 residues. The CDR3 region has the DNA TGTGCCATCAACGGACAAAATAGCAATCAGCCCCAGCATTTT. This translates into CAINGQNSNQPQHF.

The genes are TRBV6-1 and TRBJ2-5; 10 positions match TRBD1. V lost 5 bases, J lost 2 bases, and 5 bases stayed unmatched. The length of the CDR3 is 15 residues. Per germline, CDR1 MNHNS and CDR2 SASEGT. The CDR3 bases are TGTGCCAGCAGTACCCGGGACAGGGGACAAGAGACCCAGTACTTC. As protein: CASSTRDRGQETQYF.